This T cell receptor beta chain derives from a study of blood T cell repertoires in COVID-19. Study summary: Material from acute and convalescent COVID-19 was sourced from the United States, Italy and Spain. PBMCs, B-cell-depleted T cells, or T cells provided the cDNA or gDNA that made up the material.

The assay was immunoSEQ multiplex PCR, and TCRdb's table has in-frame clones only and misses some. The sample yields about 530,000 clones, about 89% seen once. This CDR3 spans 14 amino acids. Trimming stripped 5 bases from V and 4 bases from J, with 14 bases between. Germline values: CDR1 MGHDK, CDR2 SYGVNS. This clone has just one count. Enrollment of patients from Seattle took place during active infection, with longitudinal follow-up. Sequenced material: peripheral blood. V usage is TRBV25-1 and J usage is TRBJ1-1, with D maybe TRBD1 (6 bases). This receptor was obtained from a woman between 45 and 60 years old with COVID-19, enrolled during active disease. The CDR3 protein is CASSHRGGGTEAFF. The CDR3 coding sequence is TGTGCCAGCAGTCACCGGGGAGGGGGCACTGAAGCTTTCTTT.